The 18 T cell receptor beta chains listed next were all sequenced from one sample in a study of control samples from healthy donors and cancer patients. TCRdb's table, derived via immunoSEQ multiplex PCR, lists solely in-frame clones and lacks some. The sample has 100,000 to 130,000 clones, around 80% seen once. The sequenced sample consisted of blood. Source of these receptors: a man younger than 35 in good health.

The chain combines TRBV5-1 with TRBJ2-3; D may be TRBD2 (6 bases). Germline assignment: CDR1 SGHRS and CDR2 YFSETQ. This CDR3 spans 16 amino acids. Trimming removed 4 bases from V and 3 bases from J, with 18 bases in between. The CDR3: CASSLQGGGSTDTQYF. DNA of the CDR3: TGCGCCAGCAGCCTCCAAGGTGGGGGGAGTACAGATACGCAGTATTTT.

This clone appeared a single time. The chain is built from TRBV2 and TRBJ1-1; 7 bases agree with TRBD1. Germline trimming cut 6 bases from V and 4 bases from J; bases unmatched to any gene: 8. Germline V CDR1 and CDR2: SNHLY, FYNNEI. The CDR3 consists of 14 residues. This CDR3 reads CASRSDRVITEAFF. CDR3 nucleotide sequence: TGTGCCAGCAGGAGTGACAGGGTAATCACTGAAGCTTTCTTT.

The chain employs TRBV7-9 and TRBJ2-7; 8 bases are shared with TRBD1. The CDR3 length is 16 residues. Germline V gene sequence: CDR1 SEHNR, CDR2 FQNEAQ (reference sequence). The junction had 7 bases not matched to a gene; V was cut back by 3 bases and J by 0 bases. CDR3 in amino acids: CASSLGTGSSSYEQYF. CDR3 DNA: TGTGCCAGCAGCTTGGGGACAGGTTCTAGCTCCTACGAGCAGTACTTC. The full variable domain, rest sourced from reference TRBV7-9 and TRBJ2-7, is DTGVSQNPRHKITKRGQNVTFRCDPISEHNRLYWYRQTLGQGPEFLTYFQNEAQLEKSRLLSDRFSAERPKGSFSTLEIQRTEQGDSAMYLCASSLGTGSSSYEQYFGPGTRLTVT.

The genes are TRBV11-2 and TRBJ1-6; D not certain. V lost 3 bases, J lost 7 bases, and 10 bases lay in between. The germline V gene has CDR1 SGHAT and CDR2 FQNNGV. CDR3 length: 14 residues. Here the CDR3 DNA reads TGTGCCAGCAGCTTCGGTGGGAAGAATTCACCCCTCCACTTT. As protein: CASSFGGKNSPLHF.

The chain uses TRBV11-1 and TRBJ1-2, with no clear D. The CDR3 consists of 15 residues. V was pared by 5 bases and J by 14 bases, with 27 bases between. Germline V gene lookup returns CDR1 SGHAT and CDR2 FQDESV (reference sequence). The chain's CDR3 is CASSPLCWKDLWLTF. DNA of the CDR3: TGTGCCAGCAGCCCACTTTGCTGGAAAGACCTATGGCTAACCTTC. Complete variable domain (other parts from reference TRBV11-1 and TRBJ1-2): EAEVAQSPRYKITEKSQAVAFWCDPISGHATLYWYRQILGQGPELLVQFQDESVVDDSQLPKDRFSAERLKGVDSTLKIQPAELGDSAMYLCASSPLCWKDLWLTFGSGTRLTVV.

The gene calls are TRBV28 and TRBJ2-3; the D gene is possibly TRBD2 (7 bases). V shed 4 bases and J shed 4 bases, with 21 bases lying between them. Germline V CDR1 and CDR2: MDHEN, SYDVKM. The CDR3 is made up of 17 amino acids. In DNA form, the CDR3 reads TGTGCCAGCAGTTCCCTAGGGGGGGGCCCCTCCGCAGATACGCAGTATTTT. Translated, it gives CASSSLGGGPSADTQYF.

This clone was seen a few times. V and J are TRBV18 and TRBJ1-2, with 7 bases identical to TRBD1. V shed 4 bases and J 6 bases; nucleotides not matched to a gene: 8. The germline V gene encodes CDR1 KGHSH and CDR2 LQKENI. The CDR3 totals 14 residues. Here the CDR3 reads CASSQTGKRDGYTF. Written as DNA, the CDR3 is TGTGCCAGCTCACAGACAGGGAAGCGAGATGGCTACACCTTC.

The rearrangement links TRBV6-2 or TRBV6-3 to TRBJ1-1; tentative D call: TRBD1 (5 bases). V was pared by 4 bases and J by 11 bases, with 11 bases between. The germline gives CDR1 MNHEY, CDR2 SVGEGT. This CDR3 has 11 residues. CDR3 nucleotides: TGTGCCAGCAGTTTCTCAGGGCGCGCTTTCTTT. Its translation is CASSFSGRAFF.

V is TRBV10-3 and J is TRBJ2-2; 7 bases are a match to TRBD2. V lost 4 bases to trimming and J lost 4 bases; unmatched junction nucleotides: 6. Germline values: CDR1 ENHRY, CDR2 SYGVKD. The CDR3 runs 15 residues. The CDR3 DNA follows: TGTGCCATCAGTGGTGCTCCTAGCGGCACCGGGGAGCTGTTTTTT. This translates into CAISGAPSGTGELFF.

V usage is TRBV6-5 and J usage is TRBJ2-7, with TRBD2 matching over 7 bases. This CDR3 region has 14 residues. The germline V gene encodes CDR1 MNHEY and CDR2 SVGAGI. J lost 7 bases, V lost 4 bases, and 10 bases had no gene match. CDR3 sequence reads: CASSSLGGVGEQYF. CDR3 in DNA: TGTGCCAGCAGTTCCCTGGGGGGGGTCGGGGAGCAGTACTTC.

This chain uses TRBV3-1 (or the pseudogene TRBV3-2) with TRBJ2-7, with D possibly TRBD1 on 5 matching bases. The CDR3 has 15 residues. The germline V gene has CDR1 LGHDT and CDR2 YNNKEL (reference sequence). V was cut by 1 base and J by 2 bases, with 12 bases left in between. CDR3 bases: TGTGCCAGCAGCCAAGTCTCGATCAGGGCCTACGAGCAGTACTTC. Translated: CASSQVSIRAYEQYF.

This clone was recorded many times. The CDR3: CASSLHSSGTSPLHF. The CDR3 bases are TGTGCCAGCAGCCTTCACTCATCGGGTACTTCACCCCTCCACTTT. The chain joins TRBV28 to TRBJ1-6; D gene unclear. The V and J ends lost 6 bases and 9 bases respectively, with 18 bases between them. The CDR3 loop spans 15 amino acids. CDR1 is MDHEN, CDR2 SYDVKM, per germline.

The gene calls are TRBV9 and TRBJ2-7, with D maybe TRBD1 (5 bases). CDR3 size: 13 residues. V was clipped by 4 bases and J by 1 base, with 9 bases between them. CDR1 SGDLS and CDR2 YYNGEE come from the germline V gene. The CDR3 DNA reads as TGTGCCAGCAGCTCGGACACATCCTACGAGCAGTACTTC. Residues: CASSSDTSYEQYF. Combining the CDR3 with reference TRBV9 and TRBJ2-7 gives the whole variable domain DSGVTQTPKHLITATGQRVTLRCSPRSGDLSVYWYQQSLDQGLQFLIQYYNGEERAKGNILERFSAQQFPDLHSELNLSSLELGDSALYFCASSSDTSYEQYFGPGTRLTVT.

The genes are TRBV19 and TRBJ1-3; 7 bases are a match to TRBD1. From germline, CDR1 is LNHDA and CDR2 SQIVND (reference sequence). The CDR3 contains 16 residues. J lost 4 bases, V lost 5 bases, and 11 bases had no gene match. CDR3 loop: CASSRSDRAPGNTIYF. The CDR3 bases are TGTGCCAGTAGTCGGTCAGACAGGGCACCGGGAAACACCATATATTTT.

The chain employs TRBV4-2 and TRBJ2-7; D not resolved. Germline V gene sequence: CDR1 LGHNA, CDR2 YNFKEQ. There are 15 residues in the CDR3. The V end was cut by 0 bases, the J end by 1 base, with 10 bases between. The CDR3 protein is CASSQEAAGSYEQYF. The CDR3 nucleotides are TGTGCCAGCAGCCAAGAGGCGGCAGGTTCCTACGAGCAGTACTTC.

This chain links TRBV4-2 with TRBJ1-1; D gene ambiguous. CDR3 length: 16 amino acids. Germline values: CDR1 LGHNA, CDR2 YNFKEQ. Trimming shortened V by 0 bases and J by 1 base, and 12 bases separated the two germline ends. The CDR3 DNA is TGTGCCAGCAGCCAAGAAAGGGTCGGTGGGAACACTGAAGCTTTCTTT. This codes for CASSQERVGGNTEAFF.

The chain links TRBV1 to TRBJ2-7. TRBV1 represents a pseudogene. The CDR3 extends over 13 amino acids. Here the CDR3 reads CTSSQGPYYEQYV. The CDR3 region has the DNA TGCACCAGCAGCCAGGGACCCTACTACGAGCAGTACGTC.

This rearrangement joins TRBV18 to TRBJ2-3; 8 bases match TRBD2. The germline V gene has CDR1 KGHSH and CDR2 LQKENI. Losses at the gene ends were 5 bases for V and 0 bases for J; bases not matched to a gene: 16. The CDR3 runs 19 residues. In DNA, the CDR3 is TGTGCCAGCTCAAAAAGCGGGGGACCATCCGCTTTTAGCACAGATACGCAGTATTTT. It encodes CASSKSGGPSAFSTDTQYF.